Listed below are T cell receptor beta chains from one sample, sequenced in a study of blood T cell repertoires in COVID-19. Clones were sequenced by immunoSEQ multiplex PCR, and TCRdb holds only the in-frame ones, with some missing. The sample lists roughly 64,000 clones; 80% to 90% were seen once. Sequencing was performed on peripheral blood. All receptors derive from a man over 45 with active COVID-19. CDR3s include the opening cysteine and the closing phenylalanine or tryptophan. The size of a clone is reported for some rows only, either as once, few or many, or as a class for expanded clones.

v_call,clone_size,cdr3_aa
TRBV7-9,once,CASSSPYSYGYTF
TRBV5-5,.,CASSLASAGGSNSPLHF
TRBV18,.,CASSPLSTGGPETQYF
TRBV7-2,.,CASSLDPSASYNEQFF
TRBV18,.,CASSPAGDYRGEQYF
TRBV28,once,CASSPAAGGDRTEAFF
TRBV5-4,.,CASSSSGRNEQYF
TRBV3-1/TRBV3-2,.,CASRPGQGASPLHF
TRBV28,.,CASTSSGGAHLTEAFF
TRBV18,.,CATSGSGTETQYF
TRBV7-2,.,CASSLGGTGSYEQYF
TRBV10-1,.,CASSAGAGRDNEQFF
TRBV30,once,CAWSTGNSPLHF
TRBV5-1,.,CASSHAGTGYEQYF
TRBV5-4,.,CASSLDYGTGGNSGYTF
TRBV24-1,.,CATSDLQQTKGAFF
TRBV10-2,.,CASRTGVPYEQYF
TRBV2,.,CASSPRTSGVSAFF
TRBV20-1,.,CSASVRDRVGQPQHF
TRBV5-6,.,CASSLVSRNYGYTF
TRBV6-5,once,CARYRSTYSGNTIYF
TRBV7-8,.,CASSSYTSSSYNEQFF
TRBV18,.,CASSPREALRQPQHF
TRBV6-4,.,CASSDLLRGNTGELFF
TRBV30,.,CAWSVRGQAAVRPQHF
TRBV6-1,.,CASSATTGLTNYGYTF
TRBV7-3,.,CASSRGLANEQFF
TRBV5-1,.,CASSGQGQGTGELFF
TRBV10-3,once,CATKEGGEKKGRTEAFF
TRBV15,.,CAGRQDLNTEAFF
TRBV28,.,CASSHLQGEETQYF
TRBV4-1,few,CASSQENAGGGAGDTQYF
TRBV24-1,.,CATSDFPPGEGISIETQYF
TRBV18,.,CASSPTGQGSSPLHF
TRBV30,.,CAWSVSLATTSYNEQFF
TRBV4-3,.,CASSQSPGQSTDTQYF
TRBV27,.,CASSGTGRKYYEQYF
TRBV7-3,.,CASSSGGALEQFF
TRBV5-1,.,CASSLEVQLNTEAFF
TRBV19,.,CASSIAAGQGDYEQYF
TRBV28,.,CASTTTRLAGRDQFF
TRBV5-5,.,CASSLTGGPNEKLFF